A single T cell receptor beta chain is shown here with its context. The target of this receptor is not known. Per-base qualities were not stored, and no clone one base away is much larger. The library was made by the immunoSEQ multiplex PCR assay. TCRdb mirrors the immuneACCESS table, restricted to in-frame sequences. Some clones are absent from its copies; in checked studies, under half trace to an unresolved V gene, and the reason for the others is unknown. Within this sample are over 30,000 clones, with approximately 84% of them counted one time only. Of the sample, more than 1.5% falls within the top ten clones. This specimen belongs to a study of Siglec-9 on CD8 T cells in melanoma (dated by TCRdb to about 2019). Looking at the study overall: Siglec-9 expression on CD8+ T cells and the role of Siglec-9 in regulating T cells in the melanoma tumor microenvironment were investigated in the study. The paper's findings and limits, for the study overall: An effector memory CD8+ T-cell subset that appeared to accumulate within melanoma tumors was reported to be marked and regulated by Siglec-9.

V sheds 5 bases and J sheds 0 bases, leaving 13 bases between their ends. Taken from the germline V gene (reference sequence), the CDR1 and CDR2 loops are LNHDA and SQIVND. From its cysteine to its phenylalanine, the CDR3 spans 16 amino acids. Kept here is only the CDR3 DNA, which spans 48 bases and is read in frame from base 1. The sequence came from a human donor in good health. The sample was Siglec-9- CD8+ T cells sorted from blood. What this sample's cell subset or site label stands for: CD8 T cells lacking Siglec-9. The rearrangement joined TRBV19 to TRBJ1-4, with the D gene too uncertain to name. The nucleotide sequence reads as follows: TGTGCCAGTAGTTCACTCCCACGGGCAACTAATGAAAAACTGTTTTTT. Protein translation: CASSSLPRATNEKLFF.